This TCR beta chain was obtained from a study of blood T cell repertoires in COVID-19 (TCRdb year 2020). In terms of the full investigation: Collaborator samples came from the United States, Italy and Spain and covered acute and convalescent phases of COVID-19. The repertoires were released in a freely available public database intended as a resource for research on the immune response to SARS-CoV-2. The samples were drawn from two sources: the first 160 participants of the ongoing ImmuneRACE study, and 950 to 1,500 subjects contributed by 6 global collaborators. Where HLA class I and class II types were available, the types were taken from metadata supplied by the sample provider, not from assay-based typing. The prospective study material was composed of cDNA or gDNA derived from T cells, B-cell-depleted T cells, or PBMCs. Sample metadata almost always included a de-identified subject ID, COVID-19 status, age in years and sex. Subjects who had been exposed to COVID-19, were actively infected with it, or had recovered from it provided the deeply sampled blood TCRbeta repertoires that made up the dataset. Here is what the overall study found, with its caveats: Clinical and demographic metadata were provided uncurated, with the amount varying by source and participant.

Whole blood was collected in K2EDTA tubes by collaborating institutions according to the institutions' own protocols. For TCRbeta analysis, collaborators shipped samples as frozen whole blood, isolated PBMCs, or DNA extracted from either of those sample types. TCRbeta CDR3 regions were amplified from genomic DNA by means of the immunoSEQ Assay, a bias-controlled multiplex PCR. The paper's processing steps were these. The number of nucleated cells in each sample was estimated from the amplification of reference gene primers within the assay. To quantify the absolute abundance of each unique TCRbeta CDR3 rearrangement, sequence reads were collapsed and filtered. For each sample, productive Simpson clonality was calculated as the square root of Simpson's diversity index over productive rearrangements. TCRdb obtained this table from immuneACCESS and retained in-frame rearrangements with V and J assigned. These tables miss some clones; where compared with another copy, unresolved V genes account for less than half of the shortfall, and the remainder is unexplained. V, J and clone size are those of that table, while D and trimming were read from the DNA. The sample table shows 65,000 to 80,000 clones, and 70% to 90% are seen once. The ten most abundant clones make up 2.5% to 3.5% of the sample.

Comment on this clone: Its antigen specificity is not known. No quality values exist for individual bases; no much larger clone is one base distant.

The cysteine opens and the phenylalanine closes a CDR3 of 15 amino acids. Just the 45-base CDR3 DNA is kept, in frame starting at base 1. V sheds 0 bases and J sheds 0 bases, leaving 8 bases between their ends. CDR1 and CDR2 are drawn from the germline V gene: MGHRA, YSYEKL. The sample taken for sequencing was peripheral blood. The TCR sequence derives from a man in his 70s with active or convalescent COVID-19. The chain uses TRBV4-1 and TRBJ2-5; the best D guess is TRBD2, with 5 bases matching. CDR3 protein: CASSQERVDQETQYF. The DNA sequence is given as TGCGCCAGCAGCCAAGAGAGGGTGGACCAAGAGACCCAGTACTTC.